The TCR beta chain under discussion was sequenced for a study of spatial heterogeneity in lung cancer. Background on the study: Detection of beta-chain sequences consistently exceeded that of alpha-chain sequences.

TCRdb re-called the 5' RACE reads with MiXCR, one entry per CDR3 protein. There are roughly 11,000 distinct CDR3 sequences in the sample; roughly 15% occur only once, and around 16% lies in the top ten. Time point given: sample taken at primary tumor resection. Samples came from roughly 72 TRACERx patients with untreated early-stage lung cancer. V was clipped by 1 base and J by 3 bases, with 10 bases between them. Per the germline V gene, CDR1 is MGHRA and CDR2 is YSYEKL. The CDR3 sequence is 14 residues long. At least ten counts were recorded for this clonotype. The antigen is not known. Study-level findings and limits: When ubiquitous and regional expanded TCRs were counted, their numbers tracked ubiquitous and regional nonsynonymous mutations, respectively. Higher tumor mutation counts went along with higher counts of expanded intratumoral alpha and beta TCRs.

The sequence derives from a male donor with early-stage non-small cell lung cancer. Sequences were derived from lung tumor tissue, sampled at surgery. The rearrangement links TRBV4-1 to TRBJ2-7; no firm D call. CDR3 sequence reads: CASSQAVGNYEQYF. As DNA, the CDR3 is TGCGCCAGCAGCCAAGCGGTCGGTAACTACGAGCAGTACTTC.